This is a list of T cell receptor beta chains from one sample in a study of human T cells and chemical hapten exposure. TCRdb independently ran MiXCR on the RACE reads; one entry per CDR3 protein. Counted here are approximately 79,000 distinct CDR3 sequences, 8.6% occurring once; the ten biggest clones make up approximately 1.5%. Sequencing was carried out using whole blood. The receptors originated from a male donor in good health. Some clones in this sample may be carry-over from other donors' samples. Each CDR3 is given with its conserved first and last residue. The D gene is left open where the match is weak. Size values are once, few and many counts, or a class for expanded clones, and some rows have none.

d_gene: NA
abundance: few
j_gene: TRBJ1-1
v_gene: TRBV12-3/TRBV12-4
CDR3nt: TGTGCCAGCAGTTTCGACAGGAACACTGAAGCTTTCTTT
CDR3aa: CASSFDRNTEAFF

d_gene: NA
abundance: NA
j_gene: TRBJ1-6
v_gene: TRBV7-2
CDR3nt: TGTGCCAGCAGCCCGCATCAAAATTCACCCCTCCACTTT
CDR3aa: CASSPHQNSPLHF

d_gene: NA
abundance: many
j_gene: TRBJ2-5
v_gene: TRBV7-2
CDR3nt: TGTGCCAGCAGCTCACCTAGCCCCCGGCAGGAGACCCAGTACTTC
CDR3aa: CASSSPSPRQETQYF

d_gene: TRBD1
abundance: NA
j_gene: TRBJ1-1
v_gene: TRBV7-4
CDR3nt: TGTGCCAGCAGCCCGTCAGACAGGGATTCGAACACTGGAGCTTTCTTT
CDR3aa: CASSPSDRDSNTGAFF

d_gene: NA
abundance: NA
j_gene: TRBJ1-3
v_gene: TRBV25-1
CDR3nt: TGTGCCAGCAGTGATTCCAGGGTTGGAAACACCATATATTTT
CDR3aa: CASSDSRVGNTIYF

d_gene: NA
abundance: few
j_gene: TRBJ2-3
v_gene: TRBV27
CDR3nt: TGTGCCAGCAGTCCCCGGACAGTCACAGATACGCAGTATTTT
CDR3aa: CASSPRTVTDTQYF

d_gene: NA
abundance: NA
j_gene: TRBJ1-5
v_gene: TRBV6-5
CDR3nt: TGTGCCAGCAGTTACTCGACGCCGAATAGCAATCAGCCCCAGCATTTT
CDR3aa: CASSYSTPNSNQPQHF

d_gene: NA
abundance: NA
j_gene: TRBJ2-3
v_gene: TRBV30
CDR3nt: TGTGCCTGGAGTATGGGTCGGAGCAGTTCGTACACAGATACGCAGTATTTT
CDR3aa: CAWSMGRSSSYTDTQYF

d_gene: NA
abundance: few
j_gene: TRBJ1-5
v_gene: TRBV20-1
CDR3nt: TGCAGTGCTGGACCCAAGGGGAATCAGCCCCAGCATTTT
CDR3aa: CSAGPKGNQPQHF

d_gene: TRBD1
abundance: NA
j_gene: TRBJ2-7
v_gene: TRBV5-1
CDR3nt: TGCGCCAGCAGCACTTCCGGGACAGGAGTCTACGAGCAGTACTTC
CDR3aa: CASSTSGTGVYEQYF

d_gene: NA
abundance: few
j_gene: TRBJ2-7
v_gene: TRBV6-5
CDR3nt: TGTGCCAGCAGTTACCTGGGATCGGACGAGCAGTACTTC
CDR3aa: CASSYLGSDEQYF

d_gene: NA
abundance: few
j_gene: TRBJ1-1
v_gene: TRBV5-1
CDR3nt: TGCGCCAGCAGCTTGGAACTTGGGGATGAAGCTTTCTTT
CDR3aa: CASSLELGDEAFF

d_gene: NA
abundance: few
j_gene: TRBJ2-7
v_gene: TRBV4-3
CDR3nt: TGCGCCAGCAGCCAAGATGGTGGAGGCCACGAGCAGTACTTC
CDR3aa: CASSQDGGGHEQYF

d_gene: TRBD2
abundance: NA
j_gene: TRBJ2-3
v_gene: TRBV7-6
CDR3nt: TGTGCCAGCAGCTCGGGACTAGCGGGAGGCACAGATACGCAGTATTTT
CDR3aa: CASSSGLAGGTDTQYF

d_gene: NA
abundance: NA
j_gene: TRBJ1-1
v_gene: TRBV9
CDR3nt: TGTGCCAGCAGCGAGGCCGCAGGCCTGAACACTGAAGCTTTCTTT
CDR3aa: CASSEAAGLNTEAFF

d_gene: NA
abundance: NA
j_gene: TRBJ1-1
v_gene: TRBV2
CDR3nt: TGTGCCAGCAGGGTTAACACTGAAGCTTTCTTT
CDR3aa: CASRVNTEAFF

d_gene: NA
abundance: NA
j_gene: TRBJ2-3
v_gene: TRBV29-1
CDR3nt: TGCAGCGCGGGTGACAGGCCACTGGGACCTTATACGCAGTATTTT
CDR3aa: CSAGDRPLGPYTQYF

d_gene: TRBD1
abundance: medium-sized
j_gene: TRBJ1-1
v_gene: TRBV12-3/TRBV12-4
CDR3nt: TGTGCCAGCAGAATTTACGGGACAGGGGGAGGGAACACTGAAGCTTTCTTT
CDR3aa: CASRIYGTGGGNTEAFF